These T cell receptor beta chains were read from a single sample in a study of blood T cell repertoires in COVID-19. TCRdb keeps only in-frame clones here, not all; method: immunoSEQ multiplex PCR. The sample carries roughly 160,000 clones, 65% to 85% recorded once. What was sequenced was PBMCs or T cells enriched from blood (not recorded which). The receptors stem from a woman aged 60-75 years who had recovered from COVID-19. The CDR3 runs from the conserved cysteine through the conserved F or W.

j_gene | v_gene | CDR3aa
TRBJ1-4 | TRBV7-2 | CASSPQGSINEKLFF
TRBJ2-1 | TRBV7-9 | CASSLGLAGGYNEQFF
TRBJ1-5 | TRBV18 | CASSPPGTGGLGQPQHF
TRBJ1-6 | TRBV5-1 | CASNLGGLGSPLHF
TRBJ2-6 | TRBV24-1 | CATSDHTGTAGANVLTF
TRBJ2-7 | TRBV5-1 | CASSSTQGYEQYF
TRBJ2-5 | TRBV9 | CARLQGFQETQYF
TRBJ1-2 | TRBV29-1 | CSVVGFGQGVYGYTF
TRBJ2-3 | TRBV11-1 | CASSFAVSTDTQYF
TRBJ2-3 | TRBV5-8 | CASSGGQGMRADTQYF
TRBJ2-1 | TRBV5-1 | CASSLSGESYNEQFF
TRBJ2-2 | TRBV2 | CASSDGGGTVGELFF
TRBJ1-1 | TRBV11-2 | CASRSGQMNTEAFF
TRBJ2-7 | TRBV4-1 | CASSRFAGAPREQYF
TRBJ1-6 | TRBV7-9 | CASSLGGQGNSPLHF
TRBJ2-7 | TRBV19 | CASSIGLPSGANSYEQYF
TRBJ2-7 | TRBV18 | CASSPGPGREQYF
TRBJ2-3 | TRBV18 | CASSPLSGSSTDTQYF
TRBJ1-2 | TRBV7-2 | CASSLGASSLGYTF
TRBJ1-4 | TRBV2 | CASRVGAGEKLFF
TRBJ2-7 | TRBV6-5 | CASRDPRTLYEQYF
TRBJ2-3 | TRBV9 | CASGTGGRTDTQYF
TRBJ1-4 | TRBV27 | CASSFGFSEKLFF
TRBJ2-7 | TRBV5-1 | CASNGQVTYEQYF
TRBJ2-7 | TRBV28 | CASSPPRLSEQYF
TRBJ1-1 | TRBV4-1 | CASSPQGMNTEAFF